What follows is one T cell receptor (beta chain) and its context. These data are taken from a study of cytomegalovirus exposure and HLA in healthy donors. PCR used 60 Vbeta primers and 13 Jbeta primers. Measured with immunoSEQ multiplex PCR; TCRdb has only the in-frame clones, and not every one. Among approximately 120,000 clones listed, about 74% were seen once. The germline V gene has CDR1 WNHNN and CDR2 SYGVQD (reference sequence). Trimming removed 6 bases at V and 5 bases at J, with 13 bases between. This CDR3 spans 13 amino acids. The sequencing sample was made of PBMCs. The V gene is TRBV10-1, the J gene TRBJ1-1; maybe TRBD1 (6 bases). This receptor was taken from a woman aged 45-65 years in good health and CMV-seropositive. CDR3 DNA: TGCGCCAGCAGCGATCTGAGGGGGACTGAAGCTTTCTTT. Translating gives CASSDLRGTEAFF.